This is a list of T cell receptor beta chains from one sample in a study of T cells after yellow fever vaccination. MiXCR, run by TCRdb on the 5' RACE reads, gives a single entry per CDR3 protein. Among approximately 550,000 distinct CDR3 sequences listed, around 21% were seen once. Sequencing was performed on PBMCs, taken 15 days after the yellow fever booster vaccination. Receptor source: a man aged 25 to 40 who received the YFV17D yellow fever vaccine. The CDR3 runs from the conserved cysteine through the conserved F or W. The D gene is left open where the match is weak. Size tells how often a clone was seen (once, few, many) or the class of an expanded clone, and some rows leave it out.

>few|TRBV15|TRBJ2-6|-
CATSRTAGANVLTF
TGTGCCACCAGCAGAACAGCTGGGGCCAACGTCCTGACTTTC
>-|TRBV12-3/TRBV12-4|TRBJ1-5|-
CASTRDAASNQPQHF
TGTGCCAGCACTCGGGACGCAGCTAGCAATCAGCCCCAGCATTTT
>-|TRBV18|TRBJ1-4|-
CASSRGVDEKLFF
TGTGCCAGCTCACGGGGGGTTGATGAAAAACTGTTTTTT
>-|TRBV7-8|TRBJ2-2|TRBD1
CASSLGPGQAPGGELFF
TGTGCCAGCAGCTTAGGACCGGGACAGGCCCCGGGCGGGGAGCTGTTTTTT
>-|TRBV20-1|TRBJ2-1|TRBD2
CSAGREGRNEQFF
TGCAGTGCTGGCCGGGAGGGCCGGAATGAGCAGTTCTTC
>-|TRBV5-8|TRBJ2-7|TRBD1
CASSSPRGQARYEQYF
TGTGCCAGCAGTTCCCCTCGTGGACAGGCCCGCTACGAGCAGTACTTC
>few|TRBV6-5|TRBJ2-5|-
CASSYASDETQYF
TGTGCCAGCAGTTACGCTAGCGATGAGACCCAGTACTTC
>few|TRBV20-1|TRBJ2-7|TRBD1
CSAGGRDSSSYEQYF
TGCAGTGCTGGGGGCCGGGACAGTTCGTCCTACGAGCAGTACTTC
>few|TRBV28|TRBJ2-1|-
CASTLPDREQFF
TGTGCCAGCACCCTCCCCGACAGGGAGCAGTTCTTC
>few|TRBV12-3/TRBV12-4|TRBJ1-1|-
CASSLDQGGEAFF
TGTGCCAGCAGTTTAGATCAGGGAGGTGAAGCTTTCTTT
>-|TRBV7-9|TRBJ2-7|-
CASTFGAEQYF
TGTGCCAGCACCTTCGGAGCCGAGCAGTACTTC
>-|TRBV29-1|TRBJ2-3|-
CSVGTGSADTQYF
TGCAGCGTTGGGACGGGGAGCGCAGATACGCAGTATTTT
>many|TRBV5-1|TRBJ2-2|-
CASRFQGQTGELFF
TGCGCCAGCAGGTTTCAGGGTCAGACCGGGGAGCTGTTTTTT
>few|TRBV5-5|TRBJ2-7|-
CASSPESGGSYEQYF
TGTGCCAGCAGCCCCGAATCTGGCGGATCCTACGAGCAGTACTTC
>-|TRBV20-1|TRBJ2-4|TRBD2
CSAIPGLAGAAKNIQYF
TGCAGTGCTATCCCGGGACTAGCGGGAGCCGCCAAAAACATTCAGTACTTC
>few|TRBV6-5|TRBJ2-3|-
CASSYSIPLSTDTQYF
TGTGCCAGCAGTTACTCGATCCCCCTAAGCACAGATACGCAGTATTTT
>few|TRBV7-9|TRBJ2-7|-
CASSPGQTHYEQYF
TGTGCCAGCAGCCCCGGGCAGACCCACTACGAGCAGTACTTC
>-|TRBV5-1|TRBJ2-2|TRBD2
CASSSLLAGVNTGELFF
TGCGCCAGCAGCTCATTACTAGCGGGAGTAAACACCGGGGAGCTGTTTTTT
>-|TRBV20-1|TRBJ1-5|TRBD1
CSATRGLDQPQHF
TGCAGTGCTACCAGGGGGCTCGATCAGCCCCAGCATTTT
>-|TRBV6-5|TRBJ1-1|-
CASSYSSPGQAFF
TGTGCCAGCAGTTACTCGTCGCCAGGGCAAGCTTTCTTT
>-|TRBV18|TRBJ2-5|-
CASSEIDFGQAVAYQETQYF
TGTGCCAGCTCAGAAATAGATTTCGGACAAGCGGTGGCCTACCAAGAGACCCAGTACTTC
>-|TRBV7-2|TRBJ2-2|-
CASSPRLGSGSGELFF
TGTGCCAGCAGCCCCCGACTCGGGTCAGGGTCCGGGGAGCTGTTTTTT
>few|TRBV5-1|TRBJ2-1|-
CASSSMGAPEQFF
TGCGCCAGCAGCTCCATGGGGGCCCCTGAGCAGTTCTTC
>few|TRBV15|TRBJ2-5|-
CATSRRVSRGETQYF
TGTGCCACCAGCAGACGTGTGAGCAGGGGAGAGACCCAGTACTTC
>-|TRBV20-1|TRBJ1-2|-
CSARAGVGYTF
TGCAGTGCTAGGGCCGGGGTTGGCTACACCTTC